This T cell receptor beta chain was captured in a study of cytomegalovirus exposure and HLA in healthy donors. Per the germline V gene, CDR1 is LNHDA and CDR2 is SQIVND (reference sequence). This CDR3 has 15 residues. The V and J ends lost 3 bases and 4 bases, in that order; junction bases with no gene match: 4. Researchers ran the PCR with 60 Vbeta and 13 Jbeta primers. This table comes from immunoSEQ multiplex PCR, and its TCRdb copy is limited to in-frame clones, with some not included. The sample has about 180,000 clones; around 80% are singletons. The origin of this receptor is a woman in her forties or fifties in good health and CMV-seropositive. What was sequenced was PBMCs. The chain is built from TRBV19 and TRBJ1-1, with 11 bases matching TRBD1. DNA for the CDR3: TGTGCCAGTAGTATGGGGACAGGGGGGAGCACTGAAGCTTTCTTT. It is translated as CASSMGTGGSTEAFF.